One and the same sample provided the 6 T cell receptor beta chains below, sequenced in a study of blood T cell repertoires in COVID-19. Method: immunoSEQ multiplex PCR; TCRdb's copy keeps in-frame clones and lacks some. The table records roughly 500,000 clones, 70% to 90% of them present only once. Specimen: PBMCs or T cells enriched from blood (not recorded which). The origin of the receptors is a middle-aged woman who had recovered from COVID-19.

The gene calls are TRBV27 and TRBJ2-1; 11 bases map to TRBD2. CDR3 size: 15 residues. The V segment lost 5 bases and the J segment 7 bases; nucleotides outside the gene matches: 7. CDR1 is MNHEY and CDR2 is SMNVEV in the germline V gene (reference sequence). The CDR3 here is CASSLILAGVNEQFF. The CDR3 DNA reads TGTGCCAGCAGTCTCATACTAGCGGGAGTGAATGAGCAGTTCTTC.

V usage is TRBV6-5 and J usage is TRBJ2-1; 10 bases are a match to TRBD1. V was clipped by 7 bases and J by 4 bases; unmatched bases: 7. This CDR3 has 15 residues. CDR1 is MNHEY, CDR2 SVGAGI, per germline. As DNA, the CDR3 is TGTGCCAGCACCGCCGACAGGGGGCCGTACAATGAGCAGTTCTTC. This codes for CASTADRGPYNEQFF.

This clone came up once. The CDR3 DNA reads TGTGCTAGTGGACAGGGGGCCGGTGGCTACACCTTC. This gives the protein CASGQGAGGYTF. This chain links TRBV12-5 with TRBJ1-2; 9 bases are shared with TRBD1. The CDR3 has 12 amino acids. The V and J ends lost 6 bases and 7 bases, in that order; junction bases with no gene match: 3. CDR1 is LGHNT, CDR2 FRNRAP, per germline.

This sequence joins TRBV6-5 and TRBJ2-5; 11 positions agree with TRBD2. The germline V gene has CDR1 MNHEY and CDR2 SVGAGI. Unmatched junction bases numbered 6, after V lost 6 bases and J lost 6 bases. CDR3 length: 14 amino acids. CDR3 in amino acids: CASSPLAGEKTQYF. Written as DNA, the CDR3 is TGTGCCAGCAGCCCACTAGCGGGAGAAAAGACCCAGTACTTC.

The chain couples TRBV27 to TRBJ2-7; maybe TRBD2 (5 bases). Trimming shortened V by 2 bases and J by 3 bases, and 14 bases separated the two germline ends. Germline V gene sequence: CDR1 MNHEY, CDR2 SMNVEV (reference sequence). This CDR3 has 15 residues. The DNA of the CDR3 is TGTGCCAGCAGTTTACTAGCTAGCAGAAACTACGAGCAGTACTTC. This codes for CASSLLASRNYEQYF.

In this sample, this clone turned up a few times. V is TRBV9 and J is TRBJ1-2, with D tentatively TRBD1 (6 bases). Per the germline V gene, CDR1 is SGDLS and CDR2 is YYNGEE. Trimming stripped 0 bases from V and 2 bases from J, with 17 bases between. The CDR3 loop spans 17 amino acids. CDR3 bases: TGTGCCAGCAGCGTAGCTGAAGGGAGGGACATCAACTATGGCTACACCTTC. Its translation is CASSVAEGRDINYGYTF.